Below, 15 T cell receptor beta chains from the same sample are listed, as sequenced in a study of blood T cells in healthy people across ages. The second PCR ran about 6 to 12 cycles with a sample-barcoded 5' primer and J-beta primers. MiXCR, applied by TCRdb to the 5' RACE reads, yields one record per CDR3 protein. Of about 650,000 distinct CDR3 sequences listed, 32% are singletons. The sample comprised blood. These receptors originate from a woman older than 75 in good health.

This sequence joins TRBV19 and TRBJ2-1; a weak D match, TRBD1 (6 bases). CDR1 LNHDA and CDR2 SQIVND come from the germline V gene (reference sequence). The CDR3 runs to 13 residues. The V end lost 5 bases, the J end lost 6 bases, and 11 bases lay between the germline ends. This chain's CDR3 is CASSVPGVNEQFF. The DNA of the CDR3 is TGTGCCAGTAGTGTCCCAGGGGTCAATGAGCAGTTCTTC.

The chain is built from TRBV12-3 or TRBV12-4 and TRBJ1-5; D ambiguous. V lost 6 bases, J lost 0 bases, and 12 bases lay in between. The CDR3 is 15 residues long. As DNA, the CDR3 is TGTGCCAGCAGCTCCGACACACATAGCAATCAGCCCCAGCATTTT. Residues: CASSSDTHSNQPQHF.

The table lists this clonotype with many counts. This chain joins TRBV6-6 and TRBJ1-5, with 7 positions matching TRBD1. This CDR3 spans 14 amino acids. V trimming: 4 bases; J trimming: 1 base; junction bases outside the gene matches: 1. From germline, CDR1 is MNHNY and CDR2 SVGAGI (reference sequence). In nucleotides, the CDR3 is TGTGCCAGCAGTTGGGGACAGAGCAATCAGCCCCAGCATTTT. It translates to CASSWGQSNQPQHF.

J is TRBJ1-6 and V is TRBV4-3; TRBD1 aligns across 8 bases. CDR1 is LGHNA and CDR2 is YSLEER in the germline V gene. The V and J ends lost 4 bases and 8 bases, in that order; junction bases with no gene match: 7. CDR3 length equals 15 residues. In nucleotides, the CDR3 is TGCGCCAGCAGCCTTGGACAGGGCTCGGATTCACCCCTCCACTTT. Protein: CASSLGQGSDSPLHF.

This clonotype was counted many times. The V and J genes are TRBV7-9 and TRBJ2-5; 7 bases agree with TRBD1. CDR1 is SEHNR, CDR2 FQNEAQ, per germline (reference sequence). This CDR3 region has 15 residues. V shed 4 bases, J shed 0 bases, and the junction held 5 bases outside the gene matches. This CDR3 is CASSSRDSHQETQYF. The CDR3 DNA reads as TGTGCCAGCAGCTCAAGGGACAGCCACCAAGAGACCCAGTACTTC.

The rearrangement uses TRBV5-1 and TRBJ2-5, with 15 bases identical to TRBD2. V gave up 4 bases and J gave up 11 bases; unmatched junction bases: 24. The CDR3 totals 20 residues. Per germline, CDR1 SGHRS and CDR2 YFSETQ. The CDR3 coding sequence is TGCGCCAGCAGCCTTATTAGTACCGGGACTAGCGGGGGGCTCCACAATGAGCAGTACTTC. As protein: CASSLISTGTSGGLHNEQYF.

This clonotype has a count of ten or more. The chain has TRBV27 and TRBJ2-7; D not certain. V lost 4 bases and J lost 2, with 12 bases in between. Germline CDR1 and CDR2: MNHEY and SMNVEV (reference sequence). This CDR3 contains 14 residues. The CDR3 region is CASSSPVRPYEQYF. The CDR3 DNA reads TGTGCCAGCAGTTCTCCAGTCAGACCCTACGAGCAGTACTTC.

There are many counts of this clonotype. The rearrangement links TRBV20-1 to TRBJ2-7; D might be TRBD1 (5 bases). CDR1 DFQATT and CDR2 SNEGSKA come from the germline V gene (reference sequence). Trimming cost V 0 bases and J 3 bases, with 15 bases left between them. The CDR3 runs to 15 residues. CDR3 nucleotides: TGCAGTGCTAGAGATAAATTCCATGACAGCTACGAGCAGTACTTC. The encoded protein is CSARDKFHDSYEQYF.

This clonotype appeared many times. The V gene is TRBV28, the J gene TRBJ2-7, with no clear D. The germline V gene encodes CDR1 MDHEN and CDR2 SYDVKM. The CDR3 loop spans 12 amino acids. Trimming removed 4 bases at V and 5 bases at J, with 9 bases between. The CDR3 sequence is CASSYAENEQYF. CDR3 coding DNA: TGTGCCAGCAGTTACGCGGAGAACGAGCAGTACTTC.

This clonotype was recorded many times. The J gene is TRBJ2-1, the V gene TRBV3-1; TRBD2 aligns across 10 bases. The J segment lost 7 bases and the V segment lost 4 bases, leaving 4 bases of the junction unmatched. The CDR3 consists of 14 residues. The germline V gene has CDR1 LGHDT and CDR2 YNNKEL (reference sequence). This chain's CDR3 is CASSRSGGVNEQFF. In nucleotides, the CDR3 is TGTGCCAGCAGCCGGAGCGGGGGGGTTAATGAGCAGTTCTTC.

The V gene is TRBV6-2 or TRBV6-3, the J gene TRBJ2-7; D may correspond to TRBD1 or TRBD2 (5 bases each). V lost 5 bases and J 2 bases, leaving 16 bases between the germline ends. This CDR3 has 15 residues. The germline CDR1 and CDR2 sequences are MNHEY and SVGEGT. CDR3 in DNA: TGTGCCAGCAGTCTAGCATCGGACAAGACCTACGAGCAGTACTTC. Translated: CASSLASDKTYEQYF.

In its sample, this clonotype was seen many times. The chain combines TRBV11-3 with TRBJ2-3; 8 bases line up with TRBD1. The V gene end was trimmed by 5 bases and the J gene end by 2 bases; junction bases not matched to a gene: 6. This CDR3 region has 15 residues. CDR1 and CDR2 from the germline V gene are SGHNT and YENEEA. CDR3 DNA sequence: TGTGCCAGCAGCCCCTCAGGGGGCGTCACAGATACGCAGTATTTT. Translating it yields CASSPSGGVTDTQYF.

In this sample, this clonotype turned up many times. This chain links TRBV7-3 with TRBJ2-1; 7 bases align to TRBD2. There are 18 residues in the CDR3. The junction had 15 bases not matched to a gene; V was cut back by 5 bases and J by 2 bases. Germline CDR1 reads SGHTA; CDR2 reads FQGTGA. The CDR3 sequence is CASSPKPAMGGAYNEQFF. CDR3 DNA sequence: TGTGCCAGCAGCCCAAAACCCGCAATGGGGGGGGCCTACAATGAGCAGTTCTTC.

This clonotype was counted a few times. The rearrangement uses TRBV20-1 and TRBJ2-3, with 10 bases lining up with TRBD2. J lost 1 base, V lost 6 bases, and 1 base had no gene match. The germline CDR1 and CDR2 sequences are DFQATT and SNEGSKA (reference sequence). CDR3 length: 13 residues. CDR3 sequence (DNA): TGCAGTGCCGGGACTAGCGGCACAGATACGCAGTATTTT. It is translated as CSAGTSGTDTQYF.

This clonotype occurred many times. The rearrangement joins TRBV14 to TRBJ2-7; D gene unclear. The germline gives CDR1 SGHDN, CDR2 FVKESK. The CDR3 has 13 amino acids. V lost 0 bases to trimming and J lost 3 bases, with 6 bases between them. The CDR3 DNA reads TGTGCCAGCAGCCAAGACAGAATCTACGAGCAGTACTTC. Residues: CASSQDRIYEQYF. The variable domain in full, completed from reference TRBV14 and TRBJ2-7, reads EAGVTQFPSHSVIEKGQTVTLRCDPISGHDNLYWYRRVMGKEIKFLLHFVKESKQDESGMPNNRFLAERTGGTYSTLKVQPAELEDSGVYFCASSQDRIYEQYFGPGTRLTVT.